This T cell receptor beta chain is drawn from a study of blood T cell repertoires in COVID-19. Study context: Specimens from acute and convalescent COVID-19 originated in the United States, Italy and Spain. PBMCs, B-cell-depleted T cells, or T cells were the source of the cDNA or gDNA that made up the material.

V was pared by 4 bases and J by 2 bases, with 12 bases between. The germline V gene has CDR1 LNHDA and CDR2 SQIVND (reference sequence). This CDR3 region has 15 residues. In the authors' methods: Reference gene primer amplification in the assay estimated nucleated cell counts. Repertoires were generated with immunoSEQ multiplex PCR, while TCRdb's copy carries only in-frame clones and drops some. Clonal size and the V and J genes are those of that table, whereas D and trimming came from the DNA. Of tens of thousands of clones listed, roughly 90% are singletons. The material sequenced was peripheral blood. The rearrangement joins TRBV19 to TRBJ2-1; D possibly corresponds to TRBD2 (5 bases). This TCR was sampled from a man in his 70s with acute or convalescent COVID-19. The CDR3 region has the DNA TGTGCCAGTAGTACCCCCGGGATACCCTACAATGAGCAGTTCTTC. Amino acid sequence: CASSTPGIPYNEQFF.